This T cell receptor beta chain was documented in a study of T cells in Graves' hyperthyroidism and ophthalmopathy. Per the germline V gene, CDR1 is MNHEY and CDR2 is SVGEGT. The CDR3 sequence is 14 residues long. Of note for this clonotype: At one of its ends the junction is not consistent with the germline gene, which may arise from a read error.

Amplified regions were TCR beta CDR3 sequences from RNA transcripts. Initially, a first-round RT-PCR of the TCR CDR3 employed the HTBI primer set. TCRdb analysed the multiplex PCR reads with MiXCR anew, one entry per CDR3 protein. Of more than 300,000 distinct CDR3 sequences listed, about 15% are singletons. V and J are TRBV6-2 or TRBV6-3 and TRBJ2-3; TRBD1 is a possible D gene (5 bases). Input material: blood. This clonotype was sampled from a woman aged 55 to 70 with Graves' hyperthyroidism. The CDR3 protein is CASSESDTGDTQYF. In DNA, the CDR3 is TGCGCCAGCAGTGAGTCGGACACCGGAGATACGCAGTATTTT.